This TCR beta chain was observed in a study of CD8+ T cells in alopecia areata. About the research overall: Tofacitinib ran 6 to 18 months, followed by 6 months off drug. Whole-study results and caveats: Unlike in mice, where it was clearer, TCR sharing across patients was less clear, possibly HLA-related.

The germline CDR1 and CDR2 sequences are ENHRY and SYGVKD. Unmatched junction bases numbered 9, after V lost 2 bases and J lost 8 bases. This CDR3 is built from 16 residues. This clone appeared a few times. Its antigen is not known. RNA extraction was followed by reverse transcription into cDNA, which acted as the sequencing template. Assay: immunoSEQ multiplex PCR; the TCRdb copy retains only in-frame clones and omits some. The sample shows around 250,000 clones, under 80% of them seen only once. This chain connects TRBV10-3 to TRBJ2-1, with TRBD1 identical over 10 bases. This sequence originates from a human donor with alopecia areata. The specimen comprised CD4+ T cells sorted from blood, sampled at week 0. CDR3 residues: CAISEQPGQGIDEQFF. The CDR3 DNA reads as TGTGCCATCAGTGAGCAACCGGGACAGGGGATCGATGAGCAGTTCTTC.